The sequence of this TCR beta chain was determined in a study of shared clonotypes between healthy human individuals. On this clone itself: Its cognate antigen is unknown.

The study ran the assay at deep level. Clones were sequenced by immunoSEQ multiplex PCR, and TCRdb holds only the in-frame ones, with some missing. The sample carries under 2,000,000 clones, around 96% recorded once. Selected positively for CCR7 and CD45RO-negative, naive CD8 cells excluded terminally differentiated effector memory CD45RA+ cells. General observations from the study: The sampled material consisted only of blood, and tissue repertoires are likely to differ.

The sequenced sample consisted of naive CD8+ T cells sorted from blood. This clonotype originated in a man younger than 30 in good health.

The CDR3 coding sequence is TGTGCCAGCAGCGTAGGACTAGCGGGAGGTACCGGGGAGCTGTTTTTT. It codes for CASSVGLAGGTGELFF. The chain couples TRBV9 to TRBJ2-2; 13 nucleotides line up with TRBD2. Germline lookup yields CDR1 SGDLS and CDR2 YYNGEE. Trimming at V came to 0 bases and at J to 5 bases, leaving 1 base not matched to a gene. The CDR3 loop spans 16 amino acids.